This T cell receptor beta chain was profiled in a study of cytomegalovirus exposure and HLA in healthy donors. Findings and caveats of the study: Reportedly, diagnosis of cytomegalovirus status by the classifier showed high specificity and sensitivity.

With respect to this clone: Its antigen is undetermined.

CDR3 size: 14 residues. Germline V CDR1 and CDR2: MGHRA, YSYEKL. Deletions cut 4 bases from V and 5 bases from J, with 12 bases between. Sequenced by immunoSEQ multiplex PCR; TCRdb stores in-frame clones only, minus some. The sample has 70,000 or so clones, roughly 94% seen once. The sample consisted of PBMCs. The chain uses TRBV4-1 and TRBJ1-5; D is ambiguous. The origin of this receptor is a woman aged 18-30 years in good health and CMV-seropositive. Here the CDR3 reads CASSPLTADQPQHF. The CDR3 DNA reads as TGCGCCAGCAGCCCACTAACCGCAGATCAGCCCCAGCATTTT.